The sequence of this TCR beta chain was determined in a study of blood T cell repertoires in COVID-19 (dated by TCRdb to 2018 to 2020). About the study as a whole: The collaborator samples originated in the United States, Italy and Spain and spanned the acute and convalescent phases of COVID-19. The material from the prospective study consisted of cDNA or gDNA derived from T cells, B-cell-depleted T cells, or PBMCs. Subjects who had been exposed to COVID-19, were actively infected with it, or had recovered from it provided the deeply sampled blood TCRbeta repertoires that made up the dataset. A freely available public database, intended as a resource for researchers studying the immune response to SARS-CoV-2, is where the repertoires were released. The samples were drawn from two sources: the first 160 participants of the ongoing ImmuneRACE study, and 1,254 subjects contributed by 6 global collaborators. Sample metadata almost always included a de-identified subject ID, COVID-19 status, age in years and sex. Where available, HLA class I and class II types were taken from metadata supplied by the sample provider and were not determined by assay-based typing.

Ends trimmed: V by 1 base, J by 2 bases; bases unmatched to a gene: 9. The germline V gene supplies CDR1 SGHRS and CDR2 YFSETQ. The CDR3 contains 19 residues, cysteine and phenylalanine counted. Only the CDR3 portion is preserved as DNA: 57 bases, with reading frame beginning at the first base. TCRbeta CDR3 regions were amplified from genomic DNA by means of the immunoSEQ Assay, a bias-controlled multiplex PCR. The authors processed their data as follows. The number of nucleated cells in each sample was estimated by amplification of reference gene primers within the assay. To quantify the absolute abundance of each unique TCRbeta CDR3 rearrangement, sequence reads were collapsed and filtered. For each sample, productive Simpson clonality was calculated as the square root of Simpson's diversity index across productive rearrangements. The table was pulled from immuneACCESS by TCRdb, which kept in-frame rearrangements only. Such tables lose some clones; where checked, under half of the loss comes from unresolved V genes, and the rest has no known cause. V and J calls and clone size are those listed in that table; D and trimming were worked out from the DNA. The sample table holds around 270,000 clones, of which more than 65% were seen once. Around 14% of the sample rests with the top ten.

In Seattle, one collaborating source enrolled patients while the infection was active and tracked those patients longitudinally over the course of disease. Each collaborating institution followed its own protocols to collect whole blood in K2EDTA tubes. For TCRbeta analysis, collaborators shipped samples in one of three forms: frozen whole blood, isolated PBMCs, or DNA extracted from either of those sample types. Study-wide conclusions, independent of this receptor: Clinical and demographic metadata were provided uncurated, with the amount varying by source and participant.

In the case of this clone: What antigen it recognizes has not been identified. No quality values exist for individual bases; no much larger clone is one base distant.

The receptor's source is a person aged 65-85 years with COVID-19, enrolled during active disease. The chain joins TRBV5-1 to TRBJ2-3, and 14 junction bases match TRBD2. The specimen was peripheral blood. The nucleotide sequence is TGCGCCAGCAGCTTGTGGGGACTAGCGGGGGCCCCCCTCACAGATACGCAGTATTTT. Translated, it gives CASSLWGLAGAPLTDTQYF.